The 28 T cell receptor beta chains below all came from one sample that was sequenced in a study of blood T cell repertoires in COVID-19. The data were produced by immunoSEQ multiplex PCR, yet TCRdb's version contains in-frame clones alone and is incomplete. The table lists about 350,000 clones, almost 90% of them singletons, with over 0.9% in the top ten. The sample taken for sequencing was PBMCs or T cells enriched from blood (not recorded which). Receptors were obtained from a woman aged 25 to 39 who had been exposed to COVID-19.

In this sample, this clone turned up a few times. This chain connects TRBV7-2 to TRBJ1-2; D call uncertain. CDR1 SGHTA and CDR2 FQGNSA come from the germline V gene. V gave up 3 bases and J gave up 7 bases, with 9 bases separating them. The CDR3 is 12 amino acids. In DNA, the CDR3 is TGTGCCAGCAGCTTCGGGGTTATTGGCTACACCTTC. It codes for CASSFGVIGYTF.

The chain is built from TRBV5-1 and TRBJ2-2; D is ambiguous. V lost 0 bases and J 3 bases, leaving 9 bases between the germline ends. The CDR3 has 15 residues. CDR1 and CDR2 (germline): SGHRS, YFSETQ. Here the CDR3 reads CASSLGQSYTGELFF. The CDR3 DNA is TGCGCCAGCAGCTTGGGGCAGTCGTACACCGGGGAGCTGTTTTTT. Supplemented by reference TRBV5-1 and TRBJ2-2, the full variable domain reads KAGVTQTPRYLIKTRGQQVTLSCSPISGHRSVSWYQQTPGQGLQFLFEYFSETQRNKGNFPGRFSGRQFSNSRSEMNVSTLELGDSALYLCASSLGQSYTGELFFGEGSRLTVL.

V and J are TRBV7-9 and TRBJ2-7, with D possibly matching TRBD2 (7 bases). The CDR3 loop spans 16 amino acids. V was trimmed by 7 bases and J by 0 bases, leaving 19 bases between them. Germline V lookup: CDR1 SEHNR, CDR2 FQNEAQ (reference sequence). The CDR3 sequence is CASTRGEGGSSYEQYF. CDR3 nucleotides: TGTGCCAGCACCCGAGGGGAGGGGGGGAGCTCCTACGAGCAGTACTTC.

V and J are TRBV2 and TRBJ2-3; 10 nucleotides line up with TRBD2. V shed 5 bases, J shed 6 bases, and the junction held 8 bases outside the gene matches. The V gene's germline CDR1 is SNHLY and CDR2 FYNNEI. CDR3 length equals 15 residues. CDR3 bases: TGTGCCAGCAGTTCTAGCGGGAGATCTACCGATACGCAGTATTTT. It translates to CASSSSGRSTDTQYF.

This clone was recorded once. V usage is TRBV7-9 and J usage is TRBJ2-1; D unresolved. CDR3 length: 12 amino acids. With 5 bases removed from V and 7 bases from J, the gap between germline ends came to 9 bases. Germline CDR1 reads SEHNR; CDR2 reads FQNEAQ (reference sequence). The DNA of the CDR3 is TGTGCCAGCAGCCGCGACTGGAATGAGCAGTTCTTC. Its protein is CASSRDWNEQFF. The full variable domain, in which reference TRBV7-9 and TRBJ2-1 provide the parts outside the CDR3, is DTGVSQNPRHKITKRGQNVTFRCDPISEHNRLYWYRQTLGQGPEFLTYFQNEAQLEKSRLLSDRFSAERPKGSFSTLEIQRTEQGDSAMYLCASSRDWNEQFFGPGTRLTVL.

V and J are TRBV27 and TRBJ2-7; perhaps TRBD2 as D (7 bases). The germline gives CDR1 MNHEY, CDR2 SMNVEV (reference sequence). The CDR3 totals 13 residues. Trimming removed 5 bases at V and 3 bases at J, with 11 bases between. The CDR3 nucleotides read TGTGCCAGCAGTAGGGGGGGGTACTACGAGCAGTACTTC. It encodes CASSRGGYYEQYF.

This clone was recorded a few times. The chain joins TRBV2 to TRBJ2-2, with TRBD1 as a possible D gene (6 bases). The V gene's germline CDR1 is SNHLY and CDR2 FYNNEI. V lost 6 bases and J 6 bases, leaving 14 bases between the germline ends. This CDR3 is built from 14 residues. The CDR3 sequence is CASSQTGFAGELFF. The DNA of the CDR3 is TGTGCCAGCAGCCAAACAGGGTTCGCCGGGGAGCTGTTTTTT.

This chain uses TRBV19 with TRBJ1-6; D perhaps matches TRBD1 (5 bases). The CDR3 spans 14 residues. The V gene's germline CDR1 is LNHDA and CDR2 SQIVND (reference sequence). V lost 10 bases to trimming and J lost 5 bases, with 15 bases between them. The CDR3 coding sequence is TGTGCCACAAGCCGGGCAGGGAATAATTCACCCCTCCACTTT. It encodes CATSRAGNNSPLHF.

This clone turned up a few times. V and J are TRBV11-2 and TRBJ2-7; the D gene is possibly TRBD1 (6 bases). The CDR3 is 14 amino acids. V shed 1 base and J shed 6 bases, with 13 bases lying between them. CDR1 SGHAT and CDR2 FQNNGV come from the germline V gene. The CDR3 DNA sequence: TGTGCCAGCAGCTTAGTTTGGGAACAGGGCGAGCAGTACTTC. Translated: CASSLVWEQGEQYF.

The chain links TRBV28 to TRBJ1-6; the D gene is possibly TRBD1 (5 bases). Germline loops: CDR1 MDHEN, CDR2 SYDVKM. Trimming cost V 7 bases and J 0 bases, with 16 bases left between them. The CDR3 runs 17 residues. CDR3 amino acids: CASNPGGISSYNSPLHF. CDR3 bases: TGTGCCAGCAACCCGGGGGGGATCAGCTCCTATAATTCACCCCTCCACTTT.

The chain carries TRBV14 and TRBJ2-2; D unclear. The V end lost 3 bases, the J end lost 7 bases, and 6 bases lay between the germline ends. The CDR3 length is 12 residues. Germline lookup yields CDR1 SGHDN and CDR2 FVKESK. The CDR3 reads CASSHTGGELFF. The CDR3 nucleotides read TGTGCCAGCAGCCATACTGGCGGGGAGCTGTTTTTT. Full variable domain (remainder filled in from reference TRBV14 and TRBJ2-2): EAGVTQFPSHSVIEKGQTVTLRCDPISGHDNLYWYRRVMGKEIKFLLHFVKESKQDESGMPNNRFLAERTGGTYSTLKVQPAELEDSGVYFCASSHTGGELFFGEGSRLTVL.

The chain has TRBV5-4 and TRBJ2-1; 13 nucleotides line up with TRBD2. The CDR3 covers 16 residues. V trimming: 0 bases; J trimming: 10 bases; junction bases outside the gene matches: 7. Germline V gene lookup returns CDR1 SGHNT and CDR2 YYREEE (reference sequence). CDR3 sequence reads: CASSLGGTSGIGEQFF. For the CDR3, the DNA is TGTGCCAGCAGCTTGGGAGGGACTAGCGGGATCGGGGAGCAGTTCTTC.

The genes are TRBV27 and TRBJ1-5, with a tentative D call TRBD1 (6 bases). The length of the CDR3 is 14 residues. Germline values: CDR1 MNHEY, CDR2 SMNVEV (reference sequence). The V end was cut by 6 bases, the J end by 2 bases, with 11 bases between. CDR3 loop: CASSRYRGNQPQHF. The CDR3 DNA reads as TGTGCCAGCAGCCGTTACAGGGGCAATCAGCCCCAGCATTTT.

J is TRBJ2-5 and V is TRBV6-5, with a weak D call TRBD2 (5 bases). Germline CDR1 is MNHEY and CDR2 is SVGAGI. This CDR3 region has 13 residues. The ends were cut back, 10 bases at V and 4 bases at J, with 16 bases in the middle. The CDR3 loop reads CATIADFIETQYF. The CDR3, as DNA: TGTGCCACCATTGCGGACTTTATAGAGACCCAGTACTTC.

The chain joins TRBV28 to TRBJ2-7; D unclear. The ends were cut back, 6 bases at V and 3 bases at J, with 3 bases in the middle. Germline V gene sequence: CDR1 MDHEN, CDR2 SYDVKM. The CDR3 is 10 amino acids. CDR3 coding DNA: TGTGCCAGCAGCCACTACGAGCAGTACTTC. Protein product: CASSHYEQYF.

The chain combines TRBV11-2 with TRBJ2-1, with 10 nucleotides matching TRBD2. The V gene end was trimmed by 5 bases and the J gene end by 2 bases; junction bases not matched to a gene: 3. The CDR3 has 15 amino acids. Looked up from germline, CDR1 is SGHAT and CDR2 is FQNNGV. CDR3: CASSVAGGTYNEQFF. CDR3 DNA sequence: TGTGCCAGCAGCGTAGCGGGAGGAACCTACAATGAGCAGTTCTTC.

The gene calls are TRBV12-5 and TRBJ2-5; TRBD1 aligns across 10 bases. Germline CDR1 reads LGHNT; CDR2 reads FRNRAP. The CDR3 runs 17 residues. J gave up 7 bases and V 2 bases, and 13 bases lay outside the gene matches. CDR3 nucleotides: TGTGCTAGTGGTTTGAACTCCGGGACAGGGGCGAGAGGGACCCAGTACTTC. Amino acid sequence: CASGLNSGTGARGTQYF.

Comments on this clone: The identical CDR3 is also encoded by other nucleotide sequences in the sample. DNA for the CDR3: TGCGCCAGCAGCCTGCAAGAGACCCAGTACTTC. It is translated as CASSLQETQYF. J is TRBJ2-5 and V is TRBV5-1; D is unresolved. The germline V gene encodes CDR1 SGHRS and CDR2 YFSETQ. V shed 4 bases and J shed 2 bases, with 3 bases lying between them. The CDR3 is 11 amino acids.

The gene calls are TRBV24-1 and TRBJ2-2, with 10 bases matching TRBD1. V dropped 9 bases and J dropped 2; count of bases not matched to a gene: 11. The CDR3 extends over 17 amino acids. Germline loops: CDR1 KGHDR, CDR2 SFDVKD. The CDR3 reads CATGGQGMGINTGELFF. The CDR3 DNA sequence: TGTGCCACCGGGGGACAGGGGATGGGGATCAACACCGGGGAGCTGTTTTTT.

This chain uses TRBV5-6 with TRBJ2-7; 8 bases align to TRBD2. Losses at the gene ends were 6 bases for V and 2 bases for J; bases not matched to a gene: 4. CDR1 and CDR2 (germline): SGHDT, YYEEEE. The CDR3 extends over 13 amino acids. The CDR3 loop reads CASTAGGAYEQYF. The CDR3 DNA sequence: TGTGCCAGCACGGCCGGGGGGGCCTACGAGCAGTACTTC.

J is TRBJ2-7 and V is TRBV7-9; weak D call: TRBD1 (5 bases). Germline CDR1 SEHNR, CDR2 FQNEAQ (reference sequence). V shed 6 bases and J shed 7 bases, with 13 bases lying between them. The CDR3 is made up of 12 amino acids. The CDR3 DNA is TGTGCCAGCAGTCATGACAGAAGGGAGCAGTACTTC. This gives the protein CASSHDRREQYF.

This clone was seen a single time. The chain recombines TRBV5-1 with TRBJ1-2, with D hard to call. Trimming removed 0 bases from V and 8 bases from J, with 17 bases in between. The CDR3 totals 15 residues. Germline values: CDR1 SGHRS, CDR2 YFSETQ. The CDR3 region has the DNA TGCGCCAGCAGCTTGGATGGGTTTTGGAGTCGGGGCTACACCTTC. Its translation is CASSLDGFWSRGYTF.

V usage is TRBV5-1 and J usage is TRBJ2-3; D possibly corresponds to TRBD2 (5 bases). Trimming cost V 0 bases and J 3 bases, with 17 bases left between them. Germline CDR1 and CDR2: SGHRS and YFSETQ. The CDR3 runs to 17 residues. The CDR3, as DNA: TGCGCCAGCAGCTTGGAGGGTACTAGTAGGTTAACAGATACGCAGTATTTT. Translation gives CASSLEGTSRLTDTQYF.

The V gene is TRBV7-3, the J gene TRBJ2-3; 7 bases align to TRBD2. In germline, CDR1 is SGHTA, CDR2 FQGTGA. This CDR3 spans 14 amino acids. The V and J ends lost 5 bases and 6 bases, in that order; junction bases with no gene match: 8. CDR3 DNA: TGTGCCAGCAGCCGAGGACTAGAAGCGGATACGCAGTATTTT. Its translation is CASSRGLEADTQYF.

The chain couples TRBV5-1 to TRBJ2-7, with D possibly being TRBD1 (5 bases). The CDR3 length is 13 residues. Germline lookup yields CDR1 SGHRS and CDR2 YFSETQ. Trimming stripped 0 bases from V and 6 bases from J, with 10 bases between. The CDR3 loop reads CASSLDPRAEQYF. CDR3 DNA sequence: TGCGCCAGCAGCTTGGATCCCAGGGCCGAGCAGTACTTC.

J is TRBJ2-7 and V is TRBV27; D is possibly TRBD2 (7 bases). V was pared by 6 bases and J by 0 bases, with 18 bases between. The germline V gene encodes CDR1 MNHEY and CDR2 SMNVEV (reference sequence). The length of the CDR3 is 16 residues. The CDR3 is CASREVGGGRSYEQYF. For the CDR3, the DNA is TGTGCCAGCAGAGAGGTGGGGGGGGGCCGCTCCTACGAGCAGTACTTC.

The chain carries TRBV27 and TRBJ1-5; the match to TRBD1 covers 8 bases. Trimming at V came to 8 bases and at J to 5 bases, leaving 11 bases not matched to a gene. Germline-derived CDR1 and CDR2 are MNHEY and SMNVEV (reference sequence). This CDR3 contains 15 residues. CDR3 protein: CASQTDRGLDQPQHF. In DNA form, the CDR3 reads TGTGCCAGCCAGACCGACAGGGGCTTGGATCAGCCCCAGCATTTT.

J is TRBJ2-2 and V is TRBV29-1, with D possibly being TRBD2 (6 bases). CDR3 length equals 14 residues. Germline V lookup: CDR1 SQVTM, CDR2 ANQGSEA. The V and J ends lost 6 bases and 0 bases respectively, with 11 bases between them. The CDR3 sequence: CSVSGLSNTGELFF. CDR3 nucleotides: TGCAGCGTATCTGGACTATCGAACACCGGGGAGCTGTTTTTT.